Below are 30 T cell receptor beta chains sequenced from a single sample in a study of PD-L1 blockade in urothelial cancer. Some clones are missing from TCRdb's copy, which holds only in-frame ones; the method was immunoSEQ multiplex PCR. In the table there are 45,000 to 55,000 clones, around 88% of which are singletons. Time point: peripheral blood 6 weeks after treatment start. Specimen: PBMCs, collected around atezolizumab (anti-PD-L1) treatment. The receptors derive from a man between 60 and 75 years old with urothelial cancer.

The rearrangement uses TRBV7-9 and TRBJ1-3; possibly TRBD1 for D (5 bases). The germline V gene encodes CDR1 SEHNR and CDR2 FQNEAQ (reference sequence). Trimming cost V 2 bases and J 0 bases, with 8 bases left between them. The CDR3 is 15 amino acids. The CDR3 is CASSLTGHSGNTIYF. DNA for the CDR3: TGTGCCAGCAGCTTAACAGGACACTCTGGAAACACCATATATTTT.

The rearrangement joins TRBV13 to TRBJ2-7; 10 nucleotides match TRBD1. The ends lost 3 bases at V and 3 bases at J; junction bases unmatched: 5. Germline CDR1 reads PRHDT; CDR2 reads FYEKMQ (reference sequence). This CDR3 contains 15 residues. The CDR3: CASSFRDRGLYEQYF. The CDR3 bases are TGTGCCAGCAGCTTCCGGGACAGGGGCCTCTACGAGCAGTACTTC.

The rearrangement links TRBV19 to TRBJ1-2, with 11 positions matching TRBD1. CDR1 and CDR2 from the germline V gene are LNHDA and SQIVND (reference sequence). The V segment lost 7 bases and the J segment 4 bases; nucleotides outside the gene matches: 8. This CDR3 region has 15 residues. The chain's CDR3 is CASTFRDRGSYGYTF. Written as DNA, the CDR3 is TGTGCCAGTACCTTCCGGGACAGGGGGTCCTATGGCTACACCTTC. The full variable domain, in which reference TRBV19 and TRBJ1-2 provide the parts outside the CDR3, is DGGITQSPKYLFRKEGQNVTLSCEQNLNHDAMYWYRQDPGQGLRLIYYSQIVNDFQKGDIAEGYSVSREKKESFPLTVTSAQKNPTAFYLCASTFRDRGSYGYTFGSGTRLTVV.

This chain links TRBV10-3 with TRBJ1-3; D gene uncertain. The CDR3 is made up of 15 amino acids. V lost 0 bases to trimming and J lost 2 bases, with 8 bases between them. From germline, CDR1 is ENHRY and CDR2 SYGVKD. Here the CDR3 DNA reads TGTGCCATCAGTGAGTCGAGACAAGCTGGAAACACCATATATTTT. This sequence encodes CAISESRQAGNTIYF.

The chain recombines TRBV29-1 with TRBJ2-7; tentative D call: TRBD2 (6 bases). Trimming cost V 6 bases and J 4 bases, with 16 bases left between them. Germline V gene lookup returns CDR1 SQVTM and CDR2 ANQGSEA. The CDR3 totals 13 residues. The CDR3 sequence: CSVAGTPRYEQYF. The CDR3 nucleotides are TGCAGCGTCGCCGGGACTCCAAGATACGAGCAGTACTTC.

CDR3 loop: CASSLGPGSDYGYTF. CDR3 nucleotides: TGTGCCAGCAGCTTAGGGCCAGGAAGTGACTATGGCTACACCTTC. The genes are TRBV7-2 and TRBJ1-2; D remains ambiguous. V was trimmed by 1 base and J by 3 bases, leaving 12 bases between them. Germline V gives CDR1 SGHTA, CDR2 FQGNSA. The CDR3 spans 15 residues. The full variable domain, completed using reference TRBV7-2 and TRBJ1-2, is GAGVSQSPSNKVTEKGKDVELRCDPISGHTALYWYRQSLGQGLEFLIYFQGNSAPDKSGLPSDRFSAERTGGSVSTLTIQRTQQEDSAVYLCASSLGPGSDYGYTFGSGTRLTVV.

This clone was seen a handful of times. The chain recombines TRBV10-1 with TRBJ2-7; maybe TRBD1 (5 bases). Between the trimmed V and J ends, which lost 2 bases and 4 bases, there was a span of 9 bases. There are 13 residues in the CDR3. Germline CDR1 and CDR2: WNHNN and SYGVQD (reference sequence). The DNA of the CDR3 is TGCGCCAGCAGTGAGGGGGCCGGGTACGAGCAGTACTTC. Protein product: CASSEGAGYEQYF.

This clone has more than one count but fewer than ten. V gene TRBV19 combines with J gene TRBJ1-6; D perhaps matches TRBD1 (6 bases). The CDR3 covers 13 residues. With 8 bases removed from V and 8 bases from J, the gap between germline ends came to 13 bases. The V gene's germline CDR1 is LNHDA and CDR2 SQIVND (reference sequence). Here the CDR3 reads CASSGTKDSPLHF. As DNA, the CDR3 is TGTGCCAGTTCCGGGACAAAGGATTCACCCCTCCACTTT.

The gene calls are TRBV7-9 and TRBJ2-1; D may be TRBD1 (6 bases). V gave up 1 base and J gave up 1 base, with 11 bases separating them. CDR1 SEHNR and CDR2 FQNEAQ come from the germline V gene (reference sequence). The CDR3 sequence is 16 residues long. The CDR3 is CASSLGTVRSYNEQFF. The CDR3 DNA sequence: TGTGCCAGCAGCTTAGGGACAGTGCGTTCCTACAATGAGCAGTTCTTC. Based on the CDR3 plus reference TRBV7-9 and TRBJ2-1, the full variable domain is DTGVSQNPRHKITKRGQNVTFRCDPISEHNRLYWYRQTLGQGPEFLTYFQNEAQLEKSRLLSDRFSAERPKGSFSTLEIQRTEQGDSAMYLCASSLGTVRSYNEQFFGPGTRLTVL.

The chain combines TRBV7-6 with TRBJ1-5; maybe TRBD1 (5 bases). CDR1 and CDR2 (germline): SGHVS, FNYEAQ. CDR3 length: 15 amino acids. V was cut by 1 base and J by 0 bases, with 7 bases left in between. CDR3 residues: CASSLGGDSNQPQHF. CDR3 DNA: TGTGCCAGCAGCTTAGGGGGGGATAGCAATCAGCCCCAGCATTTT. The whole variable domain, filled in from reference TRBV7-6 and TRBJ1-5, reads GAGVSQSPRYKVTKRGQDVALRCDPISGHVSLYWYRQALGQGPEFLTYFNYEAQQDKSGLPNDRFSAERPEGSISTLTIQRTEQRDSAMYRCASSLGGDSNQPQHFGDGTRLSIL.

The chain is built from TRBV18 and TRBJ2-1, with 9 bases fitting TRBD1. The CDR3 is made up of 14 amino acids. V lost 2 bases to trimming and J lost 5 bases; unmatched junction nucleotides: 1. Germline CDR1 is KGHSH and CDR2 is LQKENI. Here the CDR3 reads CASSPWTGDNEQFF. CDR3 in DNA: TGTGCCAGCTCACCATGGACAGGGGACAATGAGCAGTTCTTC.

The chain couples TRBV9 to TRBJ1-6; 8 bases are a match to TRBD1. With 3 bases clipped from V and 7 bases from J, the junction kept 3 bases outside the gene matches. This CDR3 spans 14 amino acids. Germline assignment: CDR1 SGDLS and CDR2 YYNGEE. CDR3 in amino acids: CASSAGQVNSPLHF. In nucleotides, the CDR3 is TGTGCCAGCAGCGCGGGACAGGTCAATTCACCCCTCCACTTT.

The chain is built from TRBV6-1 and TRBJ2-3; 9 nucleotides line up with TRBD2. J lost 3 bases, V lost 8 bases, and 9 bases had no gene match. Germline-derived CDR1 and CDR2 are MNHNS and SASEGT. This CDR3 is built from 15 residues. CDR3 nucleotide sequence: TGTGCCAGCCTTACTCTAGCGGGGCTAACAGATACGCAGTATTTT. It yields the protein CASLTLAGLTDTQYF.

The genes are TRBV6-5 and TRBJ2-1, with 9 positions matching TRBD1. The V segment lost 0 bases and the J segment 5 bases; nucleotides outside the gene matches: 2. This CDR3 region has 15 residues. Germline V lookup: CDR1 MNHEY, CDR2 SVGAGI. For the CDR3, the DNA is TGTGCCAGCAGTTACTCCGGACAGGGGAACAATGAGCAGTTCTTC. Its translation: CASSYSGQGNNEQFF.

The chain links TRBV30 to TRBJ2-6, with a weak D call TRBD1 (5 bases). The CDR3 covers 17 residues. The germline gives CDR1 GTSNPN, CDR2 SVGIG (reference sequence). V was clipped by 1 base and J by 2 bases, with 15 bases between them. The CDR3 region is CAWSGVGAEAGANVLTF. CDR3 coding DNA: TGTGCCTGGAGTGGCGTTGGGGCTGAAGCTGGGGCCAACGTCCTGACTTTC.

This clone was found once. The chain combines TRBV12-5 with TRBJ1-1, with D possibly matching TRBD1 (5 bases). The ends were cut back, 6 bases at V and 7 bases at J, with 15 bases in the middle. Per germline, CDR1 LGHNT and CDR2 FRNRAP. CDR3 length: 13 amino acids. The DNA for the CDR3 is TGTGCTAGTGGGTTAGGGGCTATGGGTGAAGCTTTCTTT. Protein sequence: CASGLGAMGEAFF.

This chain connects TRBV11-2 to TRBJ1-1; 7 bases agree with TRBD1. The germline CDR1 and CDR2 sequences are SGHAT and FQNNGV. This CDR3 is built from 15 residues. V trimming: 4 bases; J trimming: 3 bases; junction bases outside the gene matches: 8. The CDR3 here is CASSWRRGVDTEAFF. The CDR3, as DNA: TGTGCCAGCAGCTGGCGCAGGGGGGTGGACACTGAAGCTTTCTTT.

J is TRBJ1-5 and V is TRBV30; TRBD1 might be the D (6 bases). The CDR3 is 15 amino acids. Trimming cost V 3 bases and J 2 bases, with 14 bases left between them. Germline V CDR1 and CDR2: GTSNPN, SVGIG (reference sequence). CDR3 DNA sequence: TGTGCCTGGAGCCACAGGGAGGGTGGCAATCAGCCCCAGCATTTT. It encodes CAWSHREGGNQPQHF.

J is TRBJ2-5 and V is TRBV2, with D perhaps TRBD2 (7 bases). Between the trimmed V and J ends, which lost 4 bases and 5 bases, there was a span of 14 bases. The CDR3 has 14 residues. Germline values: CDR1 SNHLY, CDR2 FYNNEI. The CDR3 is CASSGGGGRETQYF. Here the CDR3 DNA reads TGTGCCAGCAGTGGAGGGGGGGGCCGTGAGACCCAGTACTTC.

J is TRBJ2-7 and V is TRBV7-9; TRBD1 aligns across 8 bases. CDR1 is SEHNR and CDR2 is FQNEAQ in the germline V gene (reference sequence). Trimming cost V 0 bases and J 2 bases; bases outside gene matches: 15. This CDR3 is built from 19 residues. DNA of the CDR3: TGTGCCAGCAGCTTAGCGCGAGGGACAGGAGCCTTACCAACCTACGAGCAGTACTTC. Its translation is CASSLARGTGALPTYEQYF. Variable domain in full (rest from reference TRBV7-9 and TRBJ2-7): DTGVSQNPRHKITKRGQNVTFRCDPISEHNRLYWYRQTLGQGPEFLTYFQNEAQLEKSRLLSDRFSAERPKGSFSTLEIQRTEQGDSAMYLCASSLARGTGALPTYEQYFGPGTRLTVT.

The sample holds one count of this clone. J is TRBJ1-1 and V is TRBV30, with D possibly matching TRBD1 (6 bases). Looked up from germline, CDR1 is GTSNPN and CDR2 is SVGIG (reference sequence). The length of the CDR3 is 14 residues. Between the trimmed V and J ends, which lost 3 bases and 3 bases, there was a span of 14 bases. The CDR3 loop reads CAWRRSPGDTEAFF. The CDR3 DNA reads TGTGCCTGGAGGCGGTCCCCAGGGGACACTGAAGCTTTCTTT.

The gene calls are TRBV4-2 and TRBJ1-1, with D unclear. Trimming pared 3 bases from V and 11 bases from J, leaving 16 bases between. CDR3 size: 13 residues. Germline loops: CDR1 LGHNA, CDR2 YNFKEQ. The CDR3, as DNA: TGTGCCAGCAGCCACCGGAGGGTCCCCATGGCTTTCTTT. Protein product: CASSHRRVPMAFF.

The sample holds one count of this clone. The V gene is TRBV4-1, the J gene TRBJ2-1; D perhaps matches TRBD2 (6 bases). CDR3 length: 16 amino acids. Germline V gene sequence: CDR1 MGHRA, CDR2 YSYEKL. V gave up 4 bases and J gave up 0 bases, with 13 bases separating them. As DNA, the CDR3 is TGCGCCAGCAGCCTCCCAGGGAGGAGCTCCTACAATGAGCAGTTCTTC. Its translation: CASSLPGRSSYNEQFF.

The chain employs TRBV7-2 and TRBJ2-7, with 11 bases that match TRBD2. Germline CDR1 is SGHTA and CDR2 is FQGNSA. The CDR3 loop spans 16 amino acids. The V segment lost 5 bases and the J segment 0 bases; nucleotides outside the gene matches: 6. The CDR3 DNA sequence: TGTGCCAGCAGCCCCAGACTAGCGGGGCCCTCCTACGAGCAGTACTTC. Its protein product is CASSPRLAGPSYEQYF.

This clone appeared once. The V and J genes are TRBV7-6 and TRBJ2-1; TRBD2 aligns across 13 bases. The CDR3 has 17 residues. V dropped 3 bases and J dropped 6; count of bases not matched to a gene: 8. CDR1 SGHVS and CDR2 FNYEAQ come from the germline V gene. This CDR3 reads CASSLGLLAGGPNEQFF. CDR3 bases: TGTGCCAGCAGCTTGGGTCTACTAGCGGGGGGGCCCAATGAGCAGTTCTTC.

The rearrangement uses TRBV7-9 and TRBJ2-5; 7 bases line up with TRBD2. V shed 2 bases and J 2 bases; nucleotides not matched to a gene: 2. This CDR3 comprises 14 residues. CDR1 and CDR2 from the germline V gene are SEHNR and FQNEAQ (reference sequence). CDR3 in DNA: TGTGCCAGCAGCTTAACGGGGGGACAAGAGACCCAGTACTTC. This codes for CASSLTGGQETQYF.

The rearrangement joins TRBV19 to TRBJ1-2, with D possibly being TRBD1 (5 bases). The CDR3 loop spans 16 amino acids. Germline assignment: CDR1 LNHDA and CDR2 SQIVND (reference sequence). With 4 bases removed from V and 3 bases from J, the gap between germline ends came to 18 bases. The CDR3, as DNA: TGTGCCAGTAGTACACTTACAGCGGGGGGAGACTATGGCTACACCTTC. It specifies CASSTLTAGGDYGYTF.

The chain employs TRBV6-6 and TRBJ1-3; no reliable D call. This CDR3 contains 16 residues. V lost 4 bases and J lost 0, with 13 bases in between. In germline, CDR1 is MNHNY, CDR2 SVGAGI (reference sequence). This chain's CDR3 is CASSSYQLSSGNTIYF. The CDR3 nucleotides are TGTGCCAGCAGTTCCTACCAACTGAGCTCTGGAAACACCATATATTTT.

The chain has TRBV20-1 and TRBJ2-5; D not certain. CDR1 is DFQATT, CDR2 SNEGSKA, per germline (reference sequence). Between the trimmed V and J ends, which lost 5 bases and 2 bases, there was a span of 6 bases. There are 11 residues in the CDR3. In DNA, the CDR3 is TGCAGTGCTGGCAGACAAGAGACCCAGTACTTC. Translated, it gives CSAGRQETQYF.

The chain is built from TRBV29-1 and TRBJ2-3; TRBD2 agrees at 7 bases. CDR3 length: 15 residues. The V segment lost 1 base and the J segment 0 bases; nucleotides outside the gene matches: 4. Looked up from germline, CDR1 is SQVTM and CDR2 is ANQGSEA. The CDR3 protein is CSVEVGGGSTDTQYF. CDR3 coding DNA: TGCAGCGTTGAAGTGGGGGGGGGAAGCACAGATACGCAGTATTTT.